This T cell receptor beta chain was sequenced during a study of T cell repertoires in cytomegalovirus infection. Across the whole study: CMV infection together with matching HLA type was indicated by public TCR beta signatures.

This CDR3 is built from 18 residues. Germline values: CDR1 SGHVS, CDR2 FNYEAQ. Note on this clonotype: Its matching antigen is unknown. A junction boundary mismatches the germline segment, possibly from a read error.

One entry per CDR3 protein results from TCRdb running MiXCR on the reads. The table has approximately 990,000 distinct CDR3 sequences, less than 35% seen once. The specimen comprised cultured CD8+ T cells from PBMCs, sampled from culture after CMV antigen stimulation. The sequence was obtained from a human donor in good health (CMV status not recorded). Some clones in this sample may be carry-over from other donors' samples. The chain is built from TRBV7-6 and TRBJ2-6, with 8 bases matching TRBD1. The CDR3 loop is CASSLPGTGDTGANGLTF. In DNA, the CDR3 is TGTGCCAGCAGCTTACCCGGGACAGGAGACACTGGGGCCAACGGCCTGACTTTC.